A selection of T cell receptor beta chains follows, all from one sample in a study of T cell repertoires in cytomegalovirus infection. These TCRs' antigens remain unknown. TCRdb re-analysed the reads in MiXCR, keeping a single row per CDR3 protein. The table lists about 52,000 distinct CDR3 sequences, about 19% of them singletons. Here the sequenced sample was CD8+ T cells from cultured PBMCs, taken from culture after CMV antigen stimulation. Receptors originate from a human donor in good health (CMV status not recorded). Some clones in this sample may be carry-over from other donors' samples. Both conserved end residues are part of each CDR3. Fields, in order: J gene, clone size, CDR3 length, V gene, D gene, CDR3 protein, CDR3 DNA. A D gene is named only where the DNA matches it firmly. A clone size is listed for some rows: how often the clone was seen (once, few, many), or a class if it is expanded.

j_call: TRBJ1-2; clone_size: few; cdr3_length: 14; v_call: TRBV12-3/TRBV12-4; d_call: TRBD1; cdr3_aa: CASSPGTANYGYTF; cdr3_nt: TGTGCCAGCAGTCCTGGGACAGCTAACTATGGCTACACCTTC
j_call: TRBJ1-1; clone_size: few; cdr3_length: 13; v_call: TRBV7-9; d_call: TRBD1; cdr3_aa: CASSPTGGTEAFF; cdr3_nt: TGTGCCAGCAGCCCTACAGGGGGCACTGAAGCTTTCTTT
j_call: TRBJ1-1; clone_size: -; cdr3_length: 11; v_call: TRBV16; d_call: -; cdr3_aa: CASSPYAEAFF; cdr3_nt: TGTGCCAGCAGCCCCTACGCTGAAGCTTTCTTT
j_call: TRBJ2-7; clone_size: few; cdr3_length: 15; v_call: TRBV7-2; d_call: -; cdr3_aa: CASSYYRGAVYEQYF; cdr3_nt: TGTGCCAGCAGCTATTATAGGGGGGCCGTATACGAGCAGTACTTC
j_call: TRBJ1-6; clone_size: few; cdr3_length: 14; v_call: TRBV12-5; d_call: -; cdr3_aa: CASAPGRYNSPLHF; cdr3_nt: TGTGCTAGTGCCCCGGGACGGTATAATTCACCCCTCCACTTT
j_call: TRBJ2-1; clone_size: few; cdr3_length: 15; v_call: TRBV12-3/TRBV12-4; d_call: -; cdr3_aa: CASTSRGPSYNEQFF; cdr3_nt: TGTGCCAGCACCTCCAGGGGCCCCTCCTACAATGAGCAGTTCTTC
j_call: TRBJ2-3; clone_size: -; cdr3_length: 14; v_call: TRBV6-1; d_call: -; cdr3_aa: CASRKGTDTDTQYF; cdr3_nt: TGTGCCAGCAGAAAAGGGACGGACACAGATACGCAGTATTTT
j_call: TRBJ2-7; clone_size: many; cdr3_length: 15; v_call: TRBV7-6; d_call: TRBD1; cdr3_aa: CASSLSGQVGYEQYF; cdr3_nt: TGTGCCAGCAGCCTATCCGGACAGGTTGGGTACGAGCAGTACTTC
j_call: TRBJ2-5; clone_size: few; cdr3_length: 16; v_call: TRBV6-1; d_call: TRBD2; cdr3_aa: CASSEADLAGRETQYF; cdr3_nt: TGTGCCAGCAGTGAAGCGGATTTAGCGGGGAGGGAGACCCAGTACTTC
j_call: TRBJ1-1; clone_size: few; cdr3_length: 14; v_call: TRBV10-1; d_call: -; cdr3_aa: CASSEGFMNTEAFF; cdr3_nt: TGCGCCAGCAGTGAAGGGTTCATGAACACTGAAGCTTTCTTT
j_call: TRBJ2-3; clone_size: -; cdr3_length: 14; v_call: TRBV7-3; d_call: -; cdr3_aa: CASSLTGLIDTQYF; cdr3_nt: TGTGCCAGCAGCTTAACGGGCCTTATCGATACGCAGTATTTT
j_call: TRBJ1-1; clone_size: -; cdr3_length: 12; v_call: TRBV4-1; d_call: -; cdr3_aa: CASSQLGTEAFF; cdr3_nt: TGCGCCAGCAGCCAGTTGGGGACTGAAGCTTTCTTT
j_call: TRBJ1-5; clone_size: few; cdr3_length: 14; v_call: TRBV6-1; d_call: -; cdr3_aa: CASSEIGSNQPQHF; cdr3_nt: TGTGCCAGCAGTGAAATTGGCAGCAATCAGCCCCAGCATTTT
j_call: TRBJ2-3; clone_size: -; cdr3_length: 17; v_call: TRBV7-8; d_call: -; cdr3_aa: CASSLPPVPSSTDTQYF; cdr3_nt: TGTGCCAGCAGTTTACCACCCGTGCCTTCTAGCACAGATACGCAGTATTTT
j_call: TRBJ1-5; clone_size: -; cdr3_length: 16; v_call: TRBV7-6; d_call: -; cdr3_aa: CASSEGGGFSNQPQHF; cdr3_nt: TGTGCCAGCAGCGAAGGCGGGGGGTTTAGCAATCAGCCCCAGCATTTT
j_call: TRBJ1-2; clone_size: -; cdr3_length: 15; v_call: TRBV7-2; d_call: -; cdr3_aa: CASSYREGLNYGYTF; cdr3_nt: TGTGCCAGCAGCTATAGGGAGGGGCTGAACTATGGCTACACCTTC
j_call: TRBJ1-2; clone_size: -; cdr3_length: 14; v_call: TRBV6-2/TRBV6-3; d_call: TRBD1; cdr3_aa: CASRVPGQAYGYTF; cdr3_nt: TGTGCCAGCAGAGTGCCGGGACAGGCCTATGGCTACACCTTC
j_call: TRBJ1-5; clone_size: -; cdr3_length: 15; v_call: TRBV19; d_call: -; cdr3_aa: CATSPGPVSIKPQHF; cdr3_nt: TGTGCCACGTCGCCAGGCCCCGTATCTATCAAACCCCAGCATTTT
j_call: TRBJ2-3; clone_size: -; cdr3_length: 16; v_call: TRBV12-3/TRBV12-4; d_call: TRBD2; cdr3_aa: CASSPGLAGRGDTQYF; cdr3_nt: TGTGCCAGCAGTCCCGGACTAGCGGGTAGGGGAGATACGCAGTATTTT
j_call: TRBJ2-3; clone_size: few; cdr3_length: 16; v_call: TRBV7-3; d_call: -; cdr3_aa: CASSSLASADRDTQYF; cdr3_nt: TGTGCCAGCAGCAGTTTAGCGTCGGCCGATAGAGATACGCAGTATTTT
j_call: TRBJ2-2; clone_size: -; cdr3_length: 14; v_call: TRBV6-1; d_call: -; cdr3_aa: CASSYSAHTGELFF; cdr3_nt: TGTGCCAGCAGTTATTCCGCCCACACCGGGGAGCTGTTTTTT
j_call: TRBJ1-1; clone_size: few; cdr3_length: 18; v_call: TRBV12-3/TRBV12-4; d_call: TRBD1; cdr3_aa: CASSKDRGRPVGISEAFF; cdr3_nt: TGTGCCAGCAGTAAGGACAGGGGGCGCCCCGTCGGTATTTCTGAAGCTTTCTTT